One and the same sample provided the 32 T cell receptor beta chains below, sequenced in a study of OX40 agonist ivuxolimab in advanced cancers. Clones were sequenced by immunoSEQ multiplex PCR, and TCRdb holds only the in-frame ones, with some missing. The table has 57,000 or so clones, 85% seen once; the top ten hold around 2.8%. The sequencing used CD4+ or CD8+ T cells sorted from blood, collected in a trial of the OX40 agonist ivuxolimab. The origin of the receptors is an adult with an advanced solid tumor such as melanoma, head and neck, liver or kidney cancer.

The rearrangement joins TRBV6-6 to TRBJ2-7; D may match TRBD1 or TRBD2 (5 bases each). Germline-derived CDR1 and CDR2 are MNHNY and SVGAGI (reference sequence). V lost 9 bases and J lost 2, with 14 bases in between. The length of the CDR3 is 13 residues. This CDR3 is CASSGTVPYEQYF. In DNA form, the CDR3 reads TGTGCCAGTTCAGGGACGGTCCCCTACGAGCAGTACTTC.

This clone was seen a few times. The V gene is TRBV4-2, the J gene TRBJ1-4; tentatively, D is TRBD1 (6 bases). V lost 4 bases, J lost 1 base, and 7 bases lay in between. This CDR3 has 14 residues. Germline assignment: CDR1 LGHNA and CDR2 YNFKEQ. CDR3 sequence (DNA): TGTGCCAGCAGCCTAGGGGGAACTAATGAAAAACTGTTTTTT. It codes for CASSLGGTNEKLFF.

The V and J genes are TRBV10-3 and TRBJ2-7, with D unclear. The germline gives CDR1 ENHRY, CDR2 SYGVKD. This CDR3 is 15 amino acids long. V was cut by 3 bases and J by 4 bases, with 16 bases left in between. CDR3 bases: TGTGCCATCAGTGAAATCGGCGCTACCGGGTACGAGCAGTACTTC. Protein: CAISEIGATGYEQYF.

The chain combines TRBV18 with TRBJ1-2; 12 bases are shared with TRBD1. This CDR3 region has 13 residues. CDR1 is KGHSH and CDR2 is LQKENI in the germline V gene. The V and J ends lost 3 bases and 7 bases, in that order; junction bases with no gene match: 0. This CDR3 is CASSPGQGAGYTF. CDR3 DNA: TGTGCCAGCTCACCGGGACAGGGGGCTGGCTACACCTTC.

The J gene is TRBJ2-7, the V gene TRBV5-1; 13 bases are a match to TRBD2. V lost 1 base and J lost 4; bases outside the gene matches: 8. Germline V gives CDR1 SGHRS, CDR2 YFSETQ. This CDR3 is built from 17 residues. The CDR3 DNA follows: TGCGCCAGCAGCTTGAGGTCGACTAGCGGGAGGCTGTACGAGCAGTACTTC. Translation gives CASSLRSTSGRLYEQYF.

This chain links TRBV5-1 with TRBJ2-3, with TRBD2 identical over 9 bases. This CDR3 has 15 residues. V lost 1 base to trimming and J lost 4 bases; unmatched junction nucleotides: 4. CDR1 is SGHRS, CDR2 YFSETQ, per germline. The CDR3 DNA follows: TGCGCCAGCAGCTTGAAGCCTAGCGGGGCAGATACGCAGTATTTT. It specifies CASSLKPSGADTQYF.

V is TRBV5-1 and J is TRBJ1-1; 10 nucleotides match TRBD1. This CDR3 contains 19 residues. V lost 4 bases and J lost 2; bases outside the gene matches: 17. Germline assignment: CDR1 SGHRS and CDR2 YFSETQ. CDR3 in amino acids: CASSRVGQGRGVRNTEAFF. The CDR3 DNA follows: TGCGCCAGCAGCCGGGTGGGACAGGGGAGAGGGGTCCGCAACACTGAAGCTTTCTTT.

The chain recombines TRBV13 with TRBJ2-3; D remains ambiguous. This CDR3 is built from 14 residues. Trimming took 5 bases from V and 4 from J, leaving 13 bases between them. The germline V gene has CDR1 PRHDT and CDR2 FYEKMQ (reference sequence). The CDR3 DNA reads TGTGCCAGCAGCCACGGGTCCTCCTCAGATACGCAGTATTTT. It translates to CASSHGSSSDTQYF.

The V and J genes are TRBV4-1 and TRBJ2-7; 12 bases agree with TRBD2. The CDR3 spans 17 residues. With V trimmed by 5 bases and J by 1 base, 9 bases remained unmatched. Germline-derived CDR1 and CDR2 are MGHRA and YSYEKL. The CDR3 DNA reads as TGCGCCAGCAGCACCACTAGCGGGGGGCTCAGATCCTACGAGCAGTACTTC. As protein: CASSTTSGGLRSYEQYF.

V is TRBV5-6 and J is TRBJ2-5; weak D call: TRBD1 (5 bases). The J call is in doubt because the DNA end fits TRBJ2-7 better. This CDR3 contains 15 residues. Germline CDR1 reads SGHDT; CDR2 reads YYEEEE. CDR3 bases: TGTGCCAGCAGCTTGGCCGGCAGGGAAAAGAACGAGCAGTACTTC. It codes for CASSLAGREKNEQYF.

The chain links TRBV5-1 to TRBJ2-7, with a possible D match to TRBD2 (6 bases). V lost 4 bases and J lost 0, with 11 bases in between. This CDR3 contains 14 residues. Germline V gives CDR1 SGHRS, CDR2 YFSETQ. CDR3 sequence (DNA): TGCGCCAGCAGCCCAATACTAGCCTCCTACGAGCAGTACTTC. Translating gives CASSPILASYEQYF.

The rearrangement uses TRBV14 and TRBJ2-5; TRBD2 matches at 10 bases. V dropped 4 bases and J dropped 4; count of bases not matched to a gene: 6. CDR3 length equals 15 residues. CDR1 SGHDN and CDR2 FVKESK come from the germline V gene. This chain's CDR3 is CASSRSSGSLETQYF. DNA for the CDR3: TGTGCCAGCAGCCGATCTAGCGGGAGTCTAGAGACCCAGTACTTC.

V and J are TRBV5-1 and TRBJ2-7, with 9 bases aligning to TRBD1. The CDR3 spans 15 residues. Per germline, CDR1 SGHRS and CDR2 YFSETQ. The J segment lost 6 bases and the V segment lost 4 bases, leaving 11 bases of the junction unmatched. The DNA of the CDR3 is TGCGCCAGCAGCCTGGAGACAGGGGGGGTCGGCGAGCAGTACTTC. Translated: CASSLETGGVGEQYF.

This clone was found once. This chain joins TRBV2 and TRBJ2-2, with 10 bases aligning to TRBD2. This CDR3 is 16 amino acids long. V shed 6 bases and J 1 base; nucleotides not matched to a gene: 5. Germline CDR1 and CDR2: SNHLY and FYNNEI. The CDR3 sequence is CASSPGLAENTGELFF. The CDR3 DNA reads TGTGCCAGCAGCCCCGGACTAGCGGAGAACACCGGGGAGCTGTTTTTT.

This clone is large in the sample. V gene TRBV7-9 combines with J gene TRBJ2-1; D gene ambiguous. V was clipped by 2 bases and J by 7 bases, with 6 bases between them. The CDR3 is made up of 12 amino acids. Germline V CDR1 and CDR2: SEHNR, FQNEAQ (reference sequence). CDR3 loop: CASSLQGNEQFF. The DNA of the CDR3 is TGTGCCAGCAGCTTACAAGGGAATGAGCAGTTCTTC.

The V call is TRBV5-6, the J call TRBJ1-4; D gene uncertain. V was cut by 2 bases and J by 0 bases, with 11 bases left in between. The length of the CDR3 is 16 residues. CDR1 is SGHDT and CDR2 is YYEEEE in the germline V gene. The CDR3 spells CASSFRGTATNEKLFF. The DNA for the CDR3 is TGTGCCAGCAGCTTTCGTGGCACAGCAACTAATGAAAAACTGTTTTTT.

This clone has only a few counts. This chain links TRBV19 with TRBJ1-5, with no clear D. The CDR3 is made up of 14 amino acids. The germline CDR1 and CDR2 sequences are LNHDA and SQIVND (reference sequence). V gave up 5 bases and J gave up 3 bases, with 11 bases separating them. The CDR3 nucleotides are TGTGCCAGTAGTCCCCCACCCGCCAATCAGCCCCAGCATTTT. It yields the protein CASSPPPANQPQHF.

This chain joins TRBV5-1 and TRBJ2-7, with D hard to call. CDR1 and CDR2 (germline): SGHRS, YFSETQ. Trimming stripped 3 bases from V and 3 bases from J, with 4 bases between. This CDR3 contains 11 residues. CDR3 loop: CASSSNYEQYF. DNA of the CDR3: TGCGCCAGCAGCTCCAACTACGAGCAGTACTTC.

This clone is termed large (0.1 to 1%). The V call is TRBV19, the J call TRBJ2-7, with 8 bases that match TRBD1. The germline V gene has CDR1 LNHDA and CDR2 SQIVND (reference sequence). The CDR3 has 12 amino acids. V shed 11 bases, J shed 3 bases, and the junction held 6 bases outside the gene matches. The CDR3: CAVQDRDYEQYF. The DNA for the CDR3 is TGTGCCGTTCAGGACAGGGACTACGAGCAGTACTTC.

This CDR3 reads CAINNGRQNTEAFF. CDR3 nucleotides: TGTGCCATCAATAACGGTAGACAGAACACTGAAGCTTTCTTT. V gene TRBV10-3 combines with J gene TRBJ1-1, with D hard to call. CDR1 and CDR2 (germline): ENHRY, SYGVKD. Trimming removed 7 bases at V and 1 base at J, with 13 bases between. The CDR3 is made up of 14 amino acids.

This chain connects TRBV12-5 to TRBJ1-5; tentatively, D is TRBD1 (5 bases). Between the trimmed V and J ends, which lost 3 bases and 0 bases, there was a span of 18 bases. Looked up from germline, CDR1 is LGHNT and CDR2 is FRNRAP. The CDR3 has 18 amino acids. CDR3 amino acids: CASGLGFGGGTSNQPQHF. The CDR3 DNA sequence: TGTGCTAGTGGTTTAGGATTCGGGGGAGGGACTAGCAATCAGCCCCAGCATTTT.

V usage is TRBV14 and J usage is TRBJ2-3; D ambiguous. CDR1 SGHDN and CDR2 FVKESK come from the germline V gene. The CDR3 runs to 11 residues. V was shortened by 4 bases and J by 4 bases, with 3 bases between the two germline ends. CDR3 in DNA: TGTGCCAGCAGCCCAGCAGATACGCAGTATTTT. It specifies CASSPADTQYF.

This chain uses TRBV11-2 with TRBJ2-3, with D perhaps given as TRBD1 or TRBD2 (7 bases each). Germline V gene sequence: CDR1 SGHAT, CDR2 FQNNGV. V shed 5 bases and J shed 4 bases, with 16 bases lying between them. The CDR3 loop spans 15 amino acids. The CDR3 sequence is CASSRPGGAADTQYF. The CDR3 DNA is TGTGCCAGCAGCCGTCCAGGGGGGGCCGCAGATACGCAGTATTTT. The full variable domain, its missing parts supplied by reference TRBV11-2 and TRBJ2-3, is EAGVAQSPRYKIIEKRQSVAFWCNPISGHATLYWYQQILGQGPKLLIQFQNNGVVDDSQLPKDRFSAERLKGVDSTLKIQPAKLEDSAVYLCASSRPGGAADTQYFGPGTRLTVL.

The chain is built from TRBV7-9 and TRBJ2-7; D gene ambiguous. From germline, CDR1 is SEHNR and CDR2 FQNEAQ (reference sequence). V was trimmed by 4 bases and J by 4 bases, leaving 11 bases between them. The CDR3 is made up of 13 amino acids. CDR3 loop: CASSSLITYEQYF. The CDR3 region has the DNA TGTGCCAGCAGCTCCCTAATAACGTACGAGCAGTACTTC.

V usage is TRBV2 and J usage is TRBJ1-1; D uncertain. The V end lost 4 bases, the J end lost 3 bases, and 15 bases lay between the germline ends. Germline CDR1 SNHLY, CDR2 FYNNEI. The CDR3 extends over 15 amino acids. The CDR3 DNA follows: TGTGCCAGCAGTGTAGTCGGCCCCCCGGACACTGAAGCTTTCTTT. It encodes CASSVVGPPDTEAFF.

Here the CDR3 reads CASSLGGTSGGGTQYF. The CDR3 DNA sequence: TGTGCCAGCAGCTTAGGAGGGACTAGCGGGGGAGGGACCCAGTACTTC. The chain joins TRBV7-2 to TRBJ2-5; 14 nucleotides match TRBD2. The V and J ends lost 1 base and 7 bases, in that order; junction bases with no gene match: 5. Germline CDR1 and CDR2: SGHTA and FQGNSA. This CDR3 region has 16 residues.

The V call is TRBV6-4, the J call TRBJ2-2, with D possibly TRBD1 on 5 matching bases. V lost 0 bases, J lost 0 bases, and 5 bases lay in between. The CDR3 contains 15 residues. Germline CDR1 is MRHNA and CDR2 is SNTAGT. The CDR3 DNA is TGTGCCAGCAGTGACTCAGGGGCGAACACCGGGGAGCTGTTTTTT. Translation gives CASSDSGANTGELFF.

This clone was seen just once. This rearrangement joins TRBV30 to TRBJ2-7; possibly TRBD1 for D (6 bases). Trimming stripped 2 bases from V and 5 bases from J, with 10 bases between. Germline CDR1 is GTSNPN and CDR2 is SVGIG (reference sequence). The CDR3 covers 12 residues. This CDR3 is CAWSPTGNEQYF. The CDR3 region has the DNA TGTGCCTGGAGTCCGACAGGCAACGAGCAGTACTTC.

The chain has TRBV12-5 and TRBJ1-3; D ambiguous. CDR1 is LGHNT and CDR2 is FRNRAP in the germline V gene. The CDR3 has 13 amino acids. V was pared by 4 bases and J by 2 bases, with 6 bases between. The CDR3 spells CASGSSTGNTIYF. The CDR3 DNA reads as TGTGCTAGTGGTTCAAGTACTGGAAACACCATATATTTT.

Notes on this clone: A junction end diverges from the germline sequence, so it may reflect a read error. The identical CDR3 is also encoded by other nucleotide sequences in the sample. The chain recombines TRBV7-3 with TRBJ2-2; D may correspond to TRBD1 or TRBD2 (5 bases each). CDR1 is SGHTA, CDR2 FQGTGA, per germline. This CDR3 spans 15 amino acids. CDR3 nucleotide sequence: TGTGCTAGCAGCTTAAACATGGGGGTCGGCGGGGAGCTGTTTTTT. Translation: CASSLNMGVGGELFF.

V usage is TRBV5-4 and J usage is TRBJ2-2; D may be TRBD1 or TRBD2 (6 bases each). Germline CDR1 SGHNT, CDR2 YYREEE (reference sequence). The CDR3 loop spans 19 amino acids. Trimming removed 0 bases from V and 7 bases from J, with 25 bases in between. The CDR3 coding sequence is TGTGCCAGCAGCTTGGTCTCCGGGGGCGGACTCTCCCGCCACGGGGAGCTGTTTTTT. The encoded protein is CASSLVSGGGLSRHGELFF.

The rearrangement links TRBV6-6 to TRBJ2-7; TRBD2 agrees at 13 bases. The trim removed 5 bases at V and 2 bases at J, leaving 3 bases unmatched. This CDR3 comprises 15 residues. Germline CDR1 reads MNHNY; CDR2 reads SVGAGI (reference sequence). CDR3 region: CASSQGLAGPYEQYF. The CDR3 DNA follows: TGTGCCAGCAGTCAGGGACTAGCGGGACCCTACGAGCAGTACTTC.